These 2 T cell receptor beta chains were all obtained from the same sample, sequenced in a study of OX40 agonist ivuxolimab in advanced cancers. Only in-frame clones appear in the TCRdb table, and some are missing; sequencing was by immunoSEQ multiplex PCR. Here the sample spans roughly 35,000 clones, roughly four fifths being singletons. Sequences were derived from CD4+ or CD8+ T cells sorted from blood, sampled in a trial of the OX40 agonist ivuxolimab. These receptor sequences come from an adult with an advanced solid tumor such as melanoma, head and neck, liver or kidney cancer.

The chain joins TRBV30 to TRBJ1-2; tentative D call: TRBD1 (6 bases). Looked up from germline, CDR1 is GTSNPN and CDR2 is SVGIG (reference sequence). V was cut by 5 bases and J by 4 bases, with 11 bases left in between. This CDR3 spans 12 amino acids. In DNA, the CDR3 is TGTGCCTGGGCCACAGGGTCCTATGGCTACACCTTC. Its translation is CAWATGSYGYTF.

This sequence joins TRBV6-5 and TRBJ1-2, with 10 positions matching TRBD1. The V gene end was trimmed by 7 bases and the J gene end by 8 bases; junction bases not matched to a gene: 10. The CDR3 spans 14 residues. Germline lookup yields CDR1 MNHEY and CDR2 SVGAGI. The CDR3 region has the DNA TGTGCCAGCACCTCGACAGGGGGCTTCTCCGGCTACACCTTC. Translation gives CASTSTGGFSGYTF.